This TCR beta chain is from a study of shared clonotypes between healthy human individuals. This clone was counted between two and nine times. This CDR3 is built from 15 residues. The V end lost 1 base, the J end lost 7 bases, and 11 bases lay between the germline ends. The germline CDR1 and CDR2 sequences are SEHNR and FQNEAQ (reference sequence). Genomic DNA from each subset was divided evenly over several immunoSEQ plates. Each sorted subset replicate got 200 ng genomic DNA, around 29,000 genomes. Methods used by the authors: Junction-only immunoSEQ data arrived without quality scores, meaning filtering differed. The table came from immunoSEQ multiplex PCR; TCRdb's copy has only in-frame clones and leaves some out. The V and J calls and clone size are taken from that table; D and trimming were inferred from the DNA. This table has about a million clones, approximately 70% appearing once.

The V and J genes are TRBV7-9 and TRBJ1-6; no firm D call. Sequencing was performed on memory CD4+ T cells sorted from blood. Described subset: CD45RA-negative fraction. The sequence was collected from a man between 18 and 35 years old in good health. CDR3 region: CASSLGNLDNSPLHF. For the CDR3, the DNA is TGTGCCAGCAGCTTAGGCAACCTAGACAATTCACCCCTCCACTTT.